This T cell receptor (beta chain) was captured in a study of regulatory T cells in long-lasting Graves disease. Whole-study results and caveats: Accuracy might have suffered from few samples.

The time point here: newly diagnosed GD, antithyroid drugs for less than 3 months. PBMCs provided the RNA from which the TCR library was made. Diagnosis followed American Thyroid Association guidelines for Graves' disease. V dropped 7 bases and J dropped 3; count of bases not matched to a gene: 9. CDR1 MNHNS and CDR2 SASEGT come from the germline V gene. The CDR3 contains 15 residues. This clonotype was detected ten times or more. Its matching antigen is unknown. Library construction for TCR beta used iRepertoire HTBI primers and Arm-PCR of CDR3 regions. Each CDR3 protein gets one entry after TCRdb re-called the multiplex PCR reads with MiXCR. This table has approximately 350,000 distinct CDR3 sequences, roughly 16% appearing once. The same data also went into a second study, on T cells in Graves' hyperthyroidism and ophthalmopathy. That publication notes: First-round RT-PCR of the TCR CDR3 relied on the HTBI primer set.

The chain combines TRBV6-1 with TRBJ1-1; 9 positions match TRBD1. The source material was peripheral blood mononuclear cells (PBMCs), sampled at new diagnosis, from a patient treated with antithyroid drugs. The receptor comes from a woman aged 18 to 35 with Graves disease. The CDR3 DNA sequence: TGTGCCAGCATCCCGGGACAGGGATGGGACACTGAAGCTTTCTTT. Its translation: CASIPGQGWDTEAFF.